One T cell receptor beta chain is described in this entry. The antigen is unknown. TCRdb's copy holds only in-frame clones and misses some; the assay was immunoSEQ multiplex PCR. The sample has tens of thousands of clones, about three quarters seen once; the top ten hold about 16%. This specimen comes from a study of CD4 T cells in relation to SARS-CoV-2 and coronaviruses. Study-wide results and caveats: SARS-CoV-2-driven expansion was significantly weaker in crossreactive than monoreactive clones.

CD4+ T cells from unexposed donors were obtained before the COVID-19 pandemic (2011-2018). Isolation of CD4+ T cells took place after less than 13 days in culture. This CDR3 has 15 amino acids. The V and J ends lost 4 bases and 5 bases respectively, with 15 bases between them. CDR1 SNHLY and CDR2 FYNNEI come from the germline V gene. The sequence came from a human donor in good health. The sequenced sample was CD4+ T cells from PBMCs, cultured in vitro. The chain links TRBV2 to TRBJ1-5; TRBD1 is a possible D gene (5 bases). CDR3 in DNA: TGTGCCAGCAGTGGGGAGTCTCTGGGGCATCAGCCCCAGCATTTT. As protein: CASSGESLGHQPQHF.